This TCR beta chain was obtained from a study of T-cell memory formation after mild COVID-19. V lost 6 bases and J lost 6; bases outside the gene matches: 11. Germline V gene data show CDR1 as LNHDA and CDR2 as SQIVND (reference sequence). There are 15 residues in the CDR3. Each CDR3 protein gets one entry after TCRdb re-called the 5' RACE reads with MiXCR. Of roughly 550,000 distinct CDR3 sequences listed, about 20% were seen once; the top ten hold approximately 12%. Sequencing was performed on PBMCs or a T cell subset sorted from them (not recorded which). The chain carries TRBV19 and TRBJ1-1, with 9 bases fitting TRBD1. This sequence was found in an adult woman who had mild COVID-19 (a few samples of this study predate the infection). Cell type and time point are not known. The CDR3 is CASSTWGQGRAEAFF. CDR3 DNA sequence: TGTGCCAGTAGCACCTGGGGACAGGGACGCGCTGAAGCTTTCTTT.